This T cell receptor beta chain was captured by sequencing in a study of blood T cell repertoires in COVID-19 (dated by TCRdb to 2018 to 2020). Study-wide context: The collaborator samples originated in the United States, Italy and Spain and spanned the acute and convalescent phases of COVID-19. Subjects who had been exposed to COVID-19, were actively infected with it, or had recovered from it provided the deeply sampled blood TCRbeta repertoires that made up the dataset. The material from the prospective study consisted of cDNA or gDNA derived from T cells, B-cell-depleted T cells, or PBMCs. The repertoires were made available in a free public database intended to serve as a resource for research on the immune response to SARS-CoV-2. The samples were drawn from two sources: the first 160 participants of the ongoing ImmuneRACE study, and 1,200 or so subjects contributed by 6 global collaborators. Sample metadata almost always included a de-identified subject ID, COVID-19 status, age in years and sex. Where HLA class I and class II types were available, the types were taken from metadata supplied by the sample provider, not from assay-based typing.

Turning to this clone: The clone's antigen remains unknown. It has no much larger one-base neighbor in the sample; base qualities were not kept.

In Seattle, one collaborating source enrolled patients while the infection was active and tracked those patients longitudinally over the course of disease. Each collaborating institution followed its own protocols to collect whole blood in K2EDTA tubes. Collaborator samples were shipped for TCRbeta analysis as frozen whole blood, isolated PBMCs, or DNA extracted from either sample type. Trimming at the junction amounts to 7 bases on V and 2 bases on J, and the germline ends lie 18 bases apart. The CDR3, cysteine through phenylalanine, is 15 amino acids long. Just CDR3 DNA is preserved here, 45 bases in frame from base 1. CDR1 and CDR2 are drawn from the germline V gene: SGHRS, YFSETQ. Points the paper makes about the study in general: The amount of clinical and demographic metadata varied by source and participant and was provided uncurated.

The immunoSEQ Assay, a bias-controlled multiplex PCR, was used to amplify TCRbeta CDR3 regions from genomic DNA. The authors processed their data as follows. The number of nucleated cells in each sample was estimated from the amplification of reference gene primers within the assay. Sequence reads were collapsed and filtered to measure the absolute abundance of every unique TCRbeta CDR3 rearrangement. Productive Simpson clonality was computed per sample as the square root of Simpson's diversity index over productive rearrangements. TCRdb carries this immuneACCESS record with in-frame sequences only. Its versions omit some clonotypes, under half of them owing to an unresolved V gene in the studies checked, with the rest unexplained. V and J calls and clone size are as listed in that table; D and trimming were resolved from the DNA. Here the sample has fewer than 700,000 clones; approximately 88% occur a single time. About 8% of the sample is held by the ten biggest clonotypes.

The chain joins TRBV5-1 to TRBJ1-2; there is no confident call for the D gene. The receptor's source is a woman aged 45 to 65 with COVID-19, enrolled during active disease. The sequencing input was peripheral blood. The CDR3 loop reads CASASQLRENYGYTF. In nucleotide form, the sequence is TGCGCCAGCGCCTCCCAATTGCGGGAGAACTATGGCTACACCTTC.